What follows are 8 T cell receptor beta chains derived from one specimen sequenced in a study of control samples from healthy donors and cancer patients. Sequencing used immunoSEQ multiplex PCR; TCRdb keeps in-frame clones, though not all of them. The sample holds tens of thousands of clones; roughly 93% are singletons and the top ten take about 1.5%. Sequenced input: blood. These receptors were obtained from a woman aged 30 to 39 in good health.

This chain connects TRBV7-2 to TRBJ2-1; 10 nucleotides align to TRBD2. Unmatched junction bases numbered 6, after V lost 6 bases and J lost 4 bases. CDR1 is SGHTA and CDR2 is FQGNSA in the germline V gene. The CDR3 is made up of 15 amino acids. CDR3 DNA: TGTGCCAGCAGTTCCGAGCGGGGGGGTTACAATGAGCAGTTCTTC. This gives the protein CASSSERGGYNEQFF.

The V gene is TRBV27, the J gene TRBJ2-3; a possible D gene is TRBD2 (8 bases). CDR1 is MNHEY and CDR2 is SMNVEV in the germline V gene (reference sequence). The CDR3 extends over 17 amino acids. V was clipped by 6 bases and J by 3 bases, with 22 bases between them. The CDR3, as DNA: TGTGCCAGCAGACTAGAGGGGGCGGGAGGTAGGACAGATACGCAGTATTTT. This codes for CASRLEGAGGRTDTQYF.

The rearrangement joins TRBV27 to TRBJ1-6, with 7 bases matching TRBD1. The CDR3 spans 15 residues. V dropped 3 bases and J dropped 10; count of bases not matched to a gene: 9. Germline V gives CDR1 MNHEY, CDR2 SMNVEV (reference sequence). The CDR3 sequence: CASSLEWGQNSPLHF. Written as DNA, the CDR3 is TGTGCCAGCAGTTTGGAATGGGGACAGAACTCACCCCTCCACTTT.

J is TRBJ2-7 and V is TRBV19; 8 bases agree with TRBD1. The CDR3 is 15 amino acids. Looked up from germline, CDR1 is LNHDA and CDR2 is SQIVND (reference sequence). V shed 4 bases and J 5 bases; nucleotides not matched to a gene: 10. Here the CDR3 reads CASSRGQGGRDEQYF. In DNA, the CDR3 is TGTGCCAGTAGTAGAGGACAGGGTGGTCGCGACGAGCAGTACTTC.

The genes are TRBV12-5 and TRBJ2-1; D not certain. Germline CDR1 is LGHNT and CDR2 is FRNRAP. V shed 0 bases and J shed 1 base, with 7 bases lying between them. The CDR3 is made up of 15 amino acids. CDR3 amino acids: CASGLVQGSYNEQFF. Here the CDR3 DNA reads TGTGCTAGTGGTTTGGTACAAGGGTCCTACAATGAGCAGTTCTTC.

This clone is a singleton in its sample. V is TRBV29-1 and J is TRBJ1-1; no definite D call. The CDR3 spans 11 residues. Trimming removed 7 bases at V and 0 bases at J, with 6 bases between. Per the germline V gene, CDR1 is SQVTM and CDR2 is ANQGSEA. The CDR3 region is CSGGLNTEAFF. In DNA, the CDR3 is TGCAGCGGAGGGCTGAACACTGAAGCTTTCTTT.

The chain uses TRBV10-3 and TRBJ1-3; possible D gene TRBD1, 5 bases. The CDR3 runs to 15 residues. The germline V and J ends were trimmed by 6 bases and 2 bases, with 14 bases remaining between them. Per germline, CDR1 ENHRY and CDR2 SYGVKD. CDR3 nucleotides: TGTGCCATCAGGGCCCGCAGGGAGCCTGGAAACACCATATATTTT. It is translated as CAIRARREPGNTIYF.

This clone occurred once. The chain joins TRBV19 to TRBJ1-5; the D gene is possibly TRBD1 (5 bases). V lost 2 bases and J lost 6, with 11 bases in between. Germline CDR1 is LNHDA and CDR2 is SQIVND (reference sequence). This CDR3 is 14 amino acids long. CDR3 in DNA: TGTGCCAGTAGTATATTAGGGGACCGTCAGCCCCAGCATTTT. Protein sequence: CASSILGDRQPQHF.